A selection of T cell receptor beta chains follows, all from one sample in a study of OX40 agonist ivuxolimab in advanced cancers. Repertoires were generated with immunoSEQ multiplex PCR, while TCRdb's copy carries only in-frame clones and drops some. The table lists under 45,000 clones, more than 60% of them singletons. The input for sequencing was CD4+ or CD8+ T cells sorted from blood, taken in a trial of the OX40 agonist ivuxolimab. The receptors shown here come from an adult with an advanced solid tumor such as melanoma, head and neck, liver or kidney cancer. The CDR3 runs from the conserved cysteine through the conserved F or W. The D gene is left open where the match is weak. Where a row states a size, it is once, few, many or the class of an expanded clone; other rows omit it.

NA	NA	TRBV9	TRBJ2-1	TGTGCCAGCAGTGGGGGCTCCTCCTACAATGAGCAGTTCTTC	CASSGGSSYNEQFF
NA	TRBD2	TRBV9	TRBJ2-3	TGTGCCAGCAGCGTAGGGGTTAGCGGGGGGGTAGATACGCAGTATTTT	CASSVGVSGGVDTQYF
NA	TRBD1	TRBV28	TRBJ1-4	TGTGCCAGCAGTTGGAACCTTTTGGGACAGGGGGCAAGTAAGGAAAAACTGTTTTTT	CASSWNLLGQGASKEKLFF
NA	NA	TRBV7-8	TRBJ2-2	TGTGCCAGCAGCCGCGAAGGGAACCCGAACACCGGGGAGCTGTTTTTT	CASSREGNPNTGELFF
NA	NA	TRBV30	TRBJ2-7	TGTGCCTGGAGTTCTCAGGGTTGGGAGCAGTACTTC	CAWSSQGWEQYF
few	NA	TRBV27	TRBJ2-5	TGTGCCAGCTCGGCTGGCGGGGGCCCCTCAAGTGGGGAGACCCAGTACTTC	CASSAGGGPSSGETQYF
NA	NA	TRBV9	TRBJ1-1	TGTGCCAGCAGCGTTCCGGTGAACACTGAAGCTTTCTTT	CASSVPVNTEAFF
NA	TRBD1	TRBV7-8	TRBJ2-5	TGTGCCAGCAGCTTAACGAGACAGGGGGGATTCGGAGAGACCCAGTACTTC	CASSLTRQGGFGETQYF
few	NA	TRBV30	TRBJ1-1	TGTGCCTGGAGAGGGGAGGGAGTAACTGAAGCTTTCTTT	CAWRGEGVTEAFF
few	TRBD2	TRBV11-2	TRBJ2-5	TGTGCCAGCAGCTTAACCGGACTAGCGGGGTGGGAGACCCAGTACTTC	CASSLTGLAGWETQYF
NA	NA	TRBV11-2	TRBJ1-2	TGTGCCAGCAGCTTAGGCGGGGATGGCTACACCTTC	CASSLGGDGYTF
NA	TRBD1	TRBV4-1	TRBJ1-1	TGCGCCAGCAGCCGACAGGGAGGTTGGACTGAAGCTTTCTTT	CASSRQGGWTEAFF
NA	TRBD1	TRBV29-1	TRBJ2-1	TGCAGCTGGGGACAGGGCCTCTACAATGAGCAGTTCTTC	CSWGQGLYNEQFF
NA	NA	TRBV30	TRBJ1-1	TGTGCCTGGAGCCCTACGAGAGAAGCTTTCTTT	CAWSPTREAFF
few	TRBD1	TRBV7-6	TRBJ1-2	TGTGCCAGCAGCTTACCAGGGGGCGAGAACTATGGCTACACCTTC	CASSLPGGENYGYTF
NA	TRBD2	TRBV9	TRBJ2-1	TGTGCCAGCAGCGGGGTAGCGGGGGGAATGGACAATGAGCAGTTCTTC	CASSGVAGGMDNEQFF
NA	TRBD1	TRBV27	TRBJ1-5	TGTGCCAGCAGCCCCAGGCCAGGGACAGGAGGCAGAAGCAATCAGCCCCAGCATTTT	CASSPRPGTGGRSNQPQHF
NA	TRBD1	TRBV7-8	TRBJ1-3	TGTGCCAGCAGCTCCTCCCTGAGTCAGGGGGTAGCTGGAAACACCATATATTTT	CASSSSLSQGVAGNTIYF
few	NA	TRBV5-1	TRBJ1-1	TGCGCCAGCAGCGTACAGGGTAGTTCGACTGAAGCTTTCTTT	CASSVQGSSTEAFF
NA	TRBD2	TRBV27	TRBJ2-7	TGTGCCAGCAGTTTCTCCTCGGGGGGCTACGAGCAGTACTTC	CASSFSSGGYEQYF
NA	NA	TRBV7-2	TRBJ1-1	TGTGCCAGCAGCTTAGCCGGTAACACTGAAGCTTTCTTT	CASSLAGNTEAFF
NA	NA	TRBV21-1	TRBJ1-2	TGTGCCAGCAGCAAAGGCGGGGATGGCTACACCTTC	CASSKGGDGYTF
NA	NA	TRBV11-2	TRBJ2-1	TGTGCCAGCAGCTTATGGTCAGGGACCTACAATGAGCAGTTCTTC	CASSLWSGTYNEQFF
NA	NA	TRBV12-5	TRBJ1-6	TGTGCTAGTGCCATCCATACCGGGACTCCTAAGAGCTCCTATAATTCACCCCTCCACTTT	CASAIHTGTPKSSYNSPLHF
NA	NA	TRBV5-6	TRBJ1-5	TGTGCCAGCAGCTACGGACAGCCAGGTCAGCCCCAGCATTTT	CASSYGQPGQPQHF
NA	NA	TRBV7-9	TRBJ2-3	TGTGCCAGCAGCTTAGGGCAGGTGGAGGTCGCAGATACGCAGTATTTT	CASSLGQVEVADTQYF
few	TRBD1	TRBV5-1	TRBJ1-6	TGCGCCAGCAGCTTGGAGGACAGGGGGTACGGTGATAGAGGACCCCTCCACTTT	CASSLEDRGYGDRGPLHF
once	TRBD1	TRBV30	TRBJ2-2	TGTGCCTGGAGTGCGGGAACAGGGGGCACCGGGGAGCTGTTTTTT	CAWSAGTGGTGELFF
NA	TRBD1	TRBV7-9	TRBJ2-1	TGTGCCAGCAGCTTTACAGGGGGCATCGACAATGAGCAGTTCTTC	CASSFTGGIDNEQFF
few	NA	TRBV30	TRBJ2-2	TGTGCCTGGAGTGTCGGTCAGTTGAACACCGGGGAGCTGTTTTTT	CAWSVGQLNTGELFF
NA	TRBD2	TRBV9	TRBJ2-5	TGTGCCAGCAGCGTAGATCTTGCGGGGGGGCGGGAGACCCAGTACTTC	CASSVDLAGGRETQYF
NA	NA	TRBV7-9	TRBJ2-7	TGTGCCAGCAGCCCACAGGGTACCGCCTACGAGCAGTACTTC	CASSPQGTAYEQYF
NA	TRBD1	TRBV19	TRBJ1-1	TGTGCCAGTAGTAGGGACAGGGTTAACACTGAAGCTTTCTTT	CASSRDRVNTEAFF
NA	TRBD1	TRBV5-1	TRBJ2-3	TGCGCCAGCAGCTTACTAACAGGGGGCAAGGTAGATACGCAGTATTTT	CASSLLTGGKVDTQYF
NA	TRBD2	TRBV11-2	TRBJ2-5	TGTGCCAGCAGTAGAGCGGGGGGGCGTGAGACCCAGTACTTC	CASSRAGGRETQYF
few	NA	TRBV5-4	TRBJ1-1	TGTGCCAGCAGCTTGGCGGGGACCACTGAAGCTTTCTTT	CASSLAGTTEAFF
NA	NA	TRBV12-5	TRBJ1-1	TGTGCTAGTGGTTTGGTACCAGGGAGGAACACTGAAGCTTTCTTT	CASGLVPGRNTEAFF
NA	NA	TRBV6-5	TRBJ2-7	TGTGCCAGCAGTAAAACCAGAGACTACGAGCAGTACTTC	CASSKTRDYEQYF
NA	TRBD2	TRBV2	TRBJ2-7	TGTGCCAGCAAGCGCCTAGCGGGGGGTAGCTCCTACGAGCAGTACTTC	CASKRLAGGSSYEQYF
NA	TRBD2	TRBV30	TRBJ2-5	TGTGCCTGGAGTCCCCGGGGGGTACAGTACTTC	CAWSPRGVQYF
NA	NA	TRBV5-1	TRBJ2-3	TGCGCCAGCAGCTTGGAAGGCAAGCACACAGATACGCAGTATTTT	CASSLEGKHTDTQYF
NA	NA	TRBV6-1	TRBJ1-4	TGTGCCAGCAGTACGACTTTGAGGCTAGACGAAAAACTGTTTTTT	CASSTTLRLDEKLFF